The clone carrying this T cell receptor beta chain came up a few times. Its antigen remains unidentified. This specimen belongs to a study of cytomegalovirus exposure and HLA in healthy donors. Notes on the study in general: Whilst most TCR sequences proved rare, a subset of public TCRs occurred across many donors. Cytomegalovirus status was reportedly diagnosed by the classifier with high specificity and sensitivity.

Germline CDR1 and CDR2: KGHSH and LQKENI. CDR3 length: 14 residues. The V segment lost 6 bases and the J segment 3 bases; nucleotides outside the gene matches: 5. Sequencing was performed with immunoSEQ multiplex PCR; in TCRdb, only in-frame clones are kept and a portion is missing. The table has over 200,000 clones, about 86% seen once; the top ten hold 2.9%. Sequencing used PBMCs. The chain uses TRBV18 and TRBJ2-7; 10 bases are a match to TRBD1. This receptor was taken from a woman between 18 and 29 years old in good health and CMV-seronegative. CDR3 in DNA: TGTGCCAGCTCCCTGGGACAGGGGAGCTACGAGCAGTACTTC. Translated, it gives CASSLGQGSYEQYF. The full variable domain, with the rest looked up from reference TRBV18 and TRBJ2-7, is NAGVMQNPRHLVRRRGQEARLRCSPMKGHSHVYWYRQLPEEGLKFMVYLQKENIIDESGMPKERFSAEFPKEGPSILRIQQVVRGDSAAYFCASSLGQGSYEQYFGPGTRLTVT.